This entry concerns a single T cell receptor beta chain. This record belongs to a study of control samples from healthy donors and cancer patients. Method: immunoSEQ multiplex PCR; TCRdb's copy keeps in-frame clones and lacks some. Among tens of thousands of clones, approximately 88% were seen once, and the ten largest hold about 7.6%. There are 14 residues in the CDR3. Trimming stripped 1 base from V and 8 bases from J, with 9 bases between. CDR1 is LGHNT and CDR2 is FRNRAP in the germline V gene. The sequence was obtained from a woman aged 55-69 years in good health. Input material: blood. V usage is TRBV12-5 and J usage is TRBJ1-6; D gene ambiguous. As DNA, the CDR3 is TGTGCTAGTGGTTTGGATCCAGGATATTCACCCCTCCACTTT. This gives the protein CASGLDPGYSPLHF.